This T cell receptor beta chain was retrieved from a study of radiation and T cells in renal cell carcinoma (dated by TCRdb to about 2020). Context from the whole study: Samples were obtained from a clinical trial, in which 15 Gy stereotactic body radiation therapy was delivered to primary renal cell carcinomas and nephrectomy was performed 4 weeks later. Across all 53 samples, several million unique CDR3 nucleotide sequences encoding 2 million to 3 million unique CDR3 amino acid sequences were identified. TCR beta sequencing covered 50 or so samples in total, comprising roughly 25 tumors and approximately 27 peripheral blood samples. The research as a whole found: Dynamics of the blood repertoire were not tracked past 4 weeks after treatment. Because pretreatment tumor biopsies were not available, the study could not determine whether clonotypes were already present within the tumor at baseline. With a single-armed trial design, the study had no way to address how radiation dose or scheduling affects the TCR repertoire. In blood, the top tumor clonotypes increased between baseline and 2 weeks post-radiation and then shrank by 4 weeks, which suggests that tumor-resident clones expanded only transiently.

Comment on this clone: Its antigen has not been determined. No base qualities exist here, and no much larger clone lies one base off it.

The time point label on this specimen signifies: blood 2 weeks post-SBRT. The treatment or condition label of this sample denotes: 15 Gy SBRT to primary tumor, nephrectomy 4 weeks later. To follow tumor-enriched clonotypes, serial peripheral blood was collected from radiation-treated patients at baseline and at 2 weeks and 4 weeks after SBRT. Every patient had renal cell carcinoma of clear cell pathology. The QIAamp DNA Blood Mini Kit (Qiagen) was used to prepare genomic DNA for TCR sequencing. The analyses included only samples that passed all quality control checks. Following the manufacturer's recommendations, the immunoSEQ kit was used to generate TCR beta libraries from genomic DNA. For library preparation, a first multiplex PCR was performed with proprietary primers, followed by a second PCR in which unique barcodes were added, and bead cleanups were performed after each round. Each sample batch included a kit-provided positive control reaction and a negative control reaction. The final libraries were assessed on an Agilent 4200 TapeStation D1000 ScreenTape, pooled by volume, and quantified by qPCR. Sequencing ran on an Illumina NextSeq500 with a MidOutput 150-cycle cartridge, using 156 Read1 and 15 Index1 cycles with kit custom primers. The pooled library was loaded at roughly 0.96 pM, with a 20% PhiX control spiked in. Concerning the study's data processing: Vendor-processed data were analyzed in R, and a clonotype was defined as all T cells sharing the same CDR3 nucleotide sequence. For clone abundance analyses, frequencies were normalized to the 10,000 most abundant clones per sample. Public T cell clones, which averaged fewer than five per sample, were removed prior to analysis. Tumor-enriched clonotypes and baseline blood-enriched clonotypes were defined as those with an abundance difference of at least 32-fold between compartments. A beta-binomial differential abundance model was used to identify clonotypes that expanded or contracted between blood time points. Tumor-blood repertoire similarity was measured with the Baroni-Urbani and Buser coefficient, and group comparisons used two-tailed Wilcoxon tests in R. TCRdb holds this immuneACCESS table with in-frame rearrangements only. Some clones are missing; in checked studies, unresolved V genes explain under half, and the rest has no known cause. D and trimming were read from the DNA, whereas the V and J calls and clone size are those reported in that table. The sample table records about 130,000 clones; 81% of these occur just once. The biggest ten clones account for around 6.1% of the sample.

Sequencing used blood, obtained from a patient whose treatment included radiotherapy and nephrectomy. This TCR was recovered from a man aged 50 or older with renal cell carcinoma.

The DNA is TGTGCCACCAGCAGAGTGGGGGGGAGGACGGGCACTGAAGCTTTCTTT. It translates to CATSRVGGRTGTEAFF. Recombination linked TRBV15 to TRBJ1-1; a tentative D call is TRBD1 (5 bases match). Taken from the germline V gene (reference sequence), the CDR1 and CDR2 loops are LNHNV and YYDKDF. At the junction V is shortened by 1 base and J by 4 bases, with 16 bases in between. The CDR3 sequence holds 16 residues, the cysteine and phenylalanine included. CDR3 DNA is the only sequence kept; it has 48 bases, read in frame from the first base.